The 29 T cell receptor beta chains given below trace back to one sample, sequenced in a study of blood T cells in healthy people across ages. For the second PCR, which ran for about 7 to 12 cycles, a sample-barcoded 5' primer and a J-beta primer mix were used. Each CDR3 protein gets one entry after TCRdb re-called the 5' RACE reads with MiXCR. This sample has hundreds of thousands of distinct CDR3 sequences, with roughly 53% found just once. The sequencing sample was made of blood. The receptors stem from a man in his sixties in good health.

The rearrangement uses TRBV4-2 and TRBJ2-3; 8 nucleotides line up with TRBD2. This CDR3 contains 18 residues. J lost 3 bases, V lost 2 bases, and 13 bases had no gene match. Germline assignment: CDR1 LGHNA and CDR2 YNFKEQ. The CDR3 spells CASSQNPIAGMGTDTQYF. The CDR3 DNA reads TGTGCCAGCAGCCAAAACCCAATAGCGGGGATGGGGACAGATACGCAGTATTTT.

This sequence joins TRBV20-1 and TRBJ2-6, with D hard to call. This CDR3 has 18 amino acids. V lost 0 bases and J 0 bases, leaving 15 bases between the germline ends. Germline lookup yields CDR1 DFQATT and CDR2 SNEGSKA (reference sequence). CDR3 DNA: TGCAGTGCTAGAGATTACGACGATCCAAGCTCTGGGGCCAACGTCCTGACTTTC. It yields the protein CSARDYDDPSSGANVLTF.

This clonotype was picked up a small number of times. This chain joins TRBV11-2 and TRBJ2-5; D ambiguous. The end of the DNA is better explained by TRBJ2-7, so the J call may be wrong. The CDR3 is 11 residues long. In germline, CDR1 is SGHAT, CDR2 FQNNGV. The CDR3 sequence: CASSRSHEQYF. The CDR3 nucleotides are TGTGCCAGCAGCCGAAGCCACGAGCAGTACTTC.

The chain links TRBV7-9 to TRBJ1-2; D is uncertain. V lost 10 bases and J 4 bases, leaving 13 bases between the germline ends. Germline CDR1 reads SEHNR; CDR2 reads FQNEAQ (reference sequence). This CDR3 contains 12 residues. CDR3 amino acids: CATEAGRYGYTF. The CDR3 DNA reads TGTGCCACAGAGGCGGGCCGCTATGGCTACACCTTC.

The chain carries TRBV10-1 and TRBJ2-7; D is ambiguous. The ends were cut back, 6 bases at V and 0 bases at J, with 12 bases in the middle. CDR1 is WNHNN, CDR2 SYGVQD, per germline (reference sequence). The CDR3 length is 14 residues. The DNA for the CDR3 is TGCGCCAGCAGAGCCCGGGTGGACTCCTACGAGCAGTACTTC. This sequence encodes CASRARVDSYEQYF.

This clonotype turned up a few times. This chain connects TRBV6-4 to TRBJ2-3, with D tentatively TRBD2 (5 bases). CDR1 is MRHNA and CDR2 is SNTAGT in the germline V gene. This CDR3 is 16 amino acids long. V gave up 3 bases and J gave up 4 bases, with 17 bases separating them. The CDR3 is CASSETPSFMSDTQYF. CDR3 in DNA: TGTGCCAGCAGTGAAACACCTAGCTTTATGTCAGATACGCAGTATTTT.

This chain uses TRBV28 with TRBJ1-2; 10 nucleotides match TRBD1. The germline CDR1 and CDR2 sequences are MDHEN and SYDVKM. The trim removed 5 bases at V and 8 bases at J, leaving 11 bases unmatched. The CDR3 loop spans 15 amino acids. The DNA of the CDR3 is TGTGCCAGCAGTCGGCGGGACAGGGGCCCATCCGGCTACACCTTC. This codes for CASSRRDRGPSGYTF.

This rearrangement joins TRBV21-1 to TRBJ1-5; TRBD1, the table's D call, lacks a check against the DNA. TRBV21-1 constitutes a pseudogene. The CDR3 loop spans 18 amino acids. CDR3 loop: CASSPPRQGGRPNQPQHF. The DNA of the CDR3 is TGTGCCAGCAGCCCACCAAGACAGGGAGGTCGACCAAATCAGCCCCAGCATTTT.

This rearrangement joins TRBV20-1 to TRBJ2-1, with 13 bases identical to TRBD2. There are 19 residues in the CDR3. Germline CDR1 is DFQATT and CDR2 is SNEGSKA (reference sequence). V was clipped by 2 bases and J by 0 bases; unmatched bases: 10. CDR3 DNA sequence: TGCAGTGCTAGACCCCTGCGGACTAGCGGGGGCAGCTCCTACAATGAGCAGTTCTTC. Protein: CSARPLRTSGGSSYNEQFF.

This chain connects TRBV15 to TRBJ2-3; 12 positions match TRBD2. This CDR3 comprises 18 residues. Unmatched junction bases numbered 10, after V lost 4 bases and J lost 2 bases. Germline assignment: CDR1 LNHNV and CDR2 YYDKDF (reference sequence). CDR3 nucleotides: TGTGCCACCAGCACCACCGGACTAGCGGGGCCCTTCACAGATACGCAGTATTTT. Its protein product is CATSTTGLAGPFTDTQYF.

The V call is TRBV5-4, the J call TRBJ2-3; D might be TRBD1 (5 bases). This CDR3 comprises 16 residues. Germline CDR1 SGHNT, CDR2 YYREEE (reference sequence). Deletions cut 0 bases from V and 0 bases from J, with 11 bases between. The CDR3 protein is CASSLVERQSTDTQYF. CDR3 nucleotide sequence: TGTGCCAGCAGCTTGGTTGAGAGACAGAGCACAGATACGCAGTATTTT.

The chain has TRBV11-2 and TRBJ2-1, with D possibly TRBD2 on 7 matching bases. Germline V gene sequence: CDR1 SGHAT, CDR2 FQNNGV. Trimming pared 5 bases from V and 8 bases from J, leaving 22 bases between. The CDR3 totals 16 residues. The CDR3 bases are TGTGCCAGCAGCGTATTGGGGGGCGGGGGAAGGGATGAGCAGTTCTTC. It yields the protein CASSVLGGGGRDEQFF.

The chain has TRBV7-2 and TRBJ2-1; 7 nucleotides agree with TRBD2. The CDR3 is made up of 16 amino acids. V lost 4 bases to trimming and J lost 5 bases; unmatched junction nucleotides: 11. Germline V lookup: CDR1 SGHTA, CDR2 FQGNSA. The CDR3 sequence is CASSYGTIGGNNEQFF. The CDR3 DNA is TGTGCCAGCAGCTATGGGACTATCGGGGGAAACAATGAGCAGTTCTTC.

CDR3 amino acids: CASSQDRGVQETQYF. The CDR3 nucleotides read TGCGCCAGCAGCCAAGATCGGGGAGTCCAAGAGACCCAGTACTTC. This sequence joins TRBV4-1 and TRBJ2-5; D may be TRBD2 (5 bases). This CDR3 has 15 amino acids. Germline CDR1 MGHRA, CDR2 YSYEKL. V was clipped by 0 bases and J by 1 base, with 9 bases between them.

The genes are TRBV9 and TRBJ2-2; D tentatively reads TRBD1 or TRBD2 (5 bases each). CDR1 and CDR2 (germline): SGDLS, YYNGEE. The CDR3 has 14 amino acids. Trimming pared 5 bases from V and 0 bases from J, leaving 8 bases between. The CDR3 sequence: CASRGTSNTGELFF. DNA for the CDR3: TGTGCCAGCAGGGGGACGTCGAACACCGGGGAGCTGTTTTTT. Drawing the rest from reference TRBV9 and TRBJ2-2, the complete variable domain is DSGVTQTPKHLITATGQRVTLRCSPRSGDLSVYWYQQSLDQGLQFLIQYYNGEERAKGNILERFSAQQFPDLHSELNLSSLELGDSALYFCASRGTSNTGELFFGEGSRLTVL.

This CDR3 reads CASSQRGLAGGYNEQFF. CDR3 sequence (DNA): TGCGCCAGCAGCCAACGGGGACTAGCGGGGGGTTACAATGAGCAGTTCTTC. J is TRBJ2-1 and V is TRBV5-1; 15 bases map to TRBD2. The ends lost 4 bases at V and 4 bases at J; junction bases unmatched: 6. The CDR3 spans 17 residues. CDR1 is SGHRS, CDR2 YFSETQ, per germline. The full variable domain, with the rest looked up from reference TRBV5-1 and TRBJ2-1, is KAGVTQTPRYLIKTRGQQVTLSCSPISGHRSVSWYQQTPGQGLQFLFEYFSETQRNKGNFPGRFSGRQFSNSRSEMNVSTLELGDSALYLCASSQRGLAGGYNEQFFGPGTRLTVL.

The rearrangement uses TRBV5-1 and TRBJ2-3; 8 bases map to TRBD1. J was trimmed by 2 bases and V by 4 bases; bases with no gene match: 6. The CDR3 totals 15 residues. Germline CDR1 is SGHRS and CDR2 is YFSETQ. The CDR3 is CASSPTGDLTDTQYF. CDR3 bases: TGCGCCAGCAGCCCGACAGGGGACCTCACAGATACGCAGTATTTT. The full variable domain, completed using reference TRBV5-1 and TRBJ2-3, is KAGVTQTPRYLIKTRGQQVTLSCSPISGHRSVSWYQQTPGQGLQFLFEYFSETQRNKGNFPGRFSGRQFSNSRSEMNVSTLELGDSALYLCASSPTGDLTDTQYFGPGTRLTVL.

This chain uses TRBV10-3 with TRBJ1-1; D is unclear. The V gene lost 8 bases and the J gene lost 0 bases, with 10 bases spanning the gap. This CDR3 contains 13 residues. Germline lookup yields CDR1 ENHRY and CDR2 SYGVKD. CDR3 sequence reads: CAICSDMNTEAFF. Written as DNA, the CDR3 is TGTGCCATCTGTAGCGATATGAACACTGAAGCTTTCTTT.

This clonotype appeared many times. This chain joins TRBV29-1 and TRBJ2-5; 7 bases are shared with TRBD1. Trimming took 4 bases from V and 3 from J; bases not matched to a gene: 2. CDR1 SQVTM and CDR2 ANQGSEA come from the germline V gene. CDR3 length: 12 residues. The CDR3 DNA reads TGCAGCGTTGGGGGGACAGAAGAGACCCAGTACTTC. Translation: CSVGGTEETQYF.

The chain recombines TRBV28 with TRBJ2-3; 11 positions agree with TRBD2. Trimming took 3 bases from V and 2 from J; bases not matched to a gene: 4. The CDR3 is made up of 16 amino acids. Germline V gene lookup returns CDR1 MDHEN and CDR2 SYDVKM. DNA for the CDR3: TGTGCCAGCAGTTTGGCTAGCGGGGGGTACACAGATACGCAGTATTTT. It encodes CASSLASGGYTDTQYF. Looking up the rest from reference TRBV28 and TRBJ2-3 gives the full variable domain: DVKVTQSSRYLVKRTGEKVFLECVQDMDHENMFWYRQDPGLGLRLIYFSYDVKMKEKGDIPEGYSVSREKKERFSLILESASTNQTSMYLCASSLASGGYTDTQYFGPGTRLTVL.

This sequence joins TRBV20-1 and TRBJ2-2; D might be TRBD2 (5 bases). This CDR3 spans 15 amino acids. With 0 bases removed from V and 4 bases from J, the gap between germline ends came to 12 bases. The V gene's germline CDR1 is DFQATT and CDR2 SNEGSKA (reference sequence). The DNA of the CDR3 is TGCAGTGCTAGAGATCAGAGGGCAGGCACCGGGGAGCTGTTTTTT. Amino acid sequence: CSARDQRAGTGELFF.

The table lists this clonotype with a few counts. The chain couples TRBV20-1 to TRBJ2-3; perhaps TRBD2 as D (6 bases). The CDR3 contains 16 residues. Per the germline V gene, CDR1 is DFQATT and CDR2 is SNEGSKA (reference sequence). V was shortened by 0 bases and J by 5 bases, with 18 bases between the two germline ends. The CDR3 sequence: CSARDPRAGIGDTQYF. The CDR3 nucleotides read TGCAGTGCTAGAGATCCGAGGGCGGGGATAGGAGATACGCAGTATTTT.

The rearrangement joins TRBV12-3 or TRBV12-4 to TRBJ2-5, with D perhaps TRBD2 (5 bases). V was pared by 0 bases and J by 2 bases, with 10 bases between. This CDR3 comprises 15 residues. CDR3 amino acids: CASSLAGARQETQYF. CDR3 sequence (DNA): TGTGCCAGCAGTTTAGCGGGAGCGAGACAAGAGACCCAGTACTTC.

This clonotype came up a few times. This chain connects TRBV11-3 to TRBJ2-6, with TRBD2 as a possible D gene (5 bases). This CDR3 comprises 16 residues. Trimming left V 1 base short and J 0 bases short, with 7 bases between. Germline CDR1 reads SGHNT; CDR2 reads YENEEA. Here the CDR3 reads CASSLGTGSGANVLTF. CDR3 in DNA: TGTGCCAGCAGCTTAGGGACTGGCTCTGGGGCCAACGTCCTGACTTTC.

This clonotype was counted between two and nine times. The V and J genes are TRBV7-2 and TRBJ2-1; D remains ambiguous. The length of the CDR3 is 15 residues. Germline CDR1 is SGHTA and CDR2 is FQGNSA. V dropped 3 bases and J dropped 1 base, with 10 bases sitting between them. The CDR3 coding sequence is TGTGCCAGCAGCTTCTGGAGACGGTCCTACAATGAGCAGTTCTTC. It codes for CASSFWRRSYNEQFF.

Here the CDR3 reads CASSPFGAGYTF. DNA for the CDR3: TGTGCCAGCAGCCCCTTCGGCGCTGGCTACACCTTC. The chain uses TRBV14 and TRBJ1-2, with unresolved D. Germline V gene data show CDR1 as SGHDN and CDR2 as FVKESK. The CDR3 runs 12 residues. V was pared by 4 bases and J by 7 bases, with 10 bases between.

A few counts support this clonotype. As DNA, the CDR3 is TGTGCCACCAGCAGAGATAGCCAGGACAGGGATATCGGGGAGCTGTTTTTT. It codes for CATSRDSQDRDIGELFF. The V gene is TRBV15, the J gene TRBJ2-2; 8 nucleotides align to TRBD1. Germline V lookup: CDR1 LNHNV, CDR2 YYDKDF (reference sequence). Germline trimming cut 0 bases from V and 7 bases from J; bases unmatched to any gene: 10. The CDR3 loop spans 17 amino acids.

The gene calls are TRBV4-2 and TRBJ2-1; D ambiguous. The length of the CDR3 is 13 residues. V dropped 0 bases and J dropped 10 bases, with 10 bases sitting between them. From germline, CDR1 is LGHNA and CDR2 YNFKEQ. DNA for the CDR3: TGTGCCAGCAGCCAAGACATGCAGCGAGAGCAGTTCTTC. It specifies CASSQDMQREQFF.

A few counts support this clonotype. The V and J genes are TRBV5-1 and TRBJ2-5; unclear D gene. The ends were cut back, 4 bases at V and 2 bases at J, with 12 bases in the middle. This CDR3 is 14 amino acids long. Per the germline V gene, CDR1 is SGHRS and CDR2 is YFSETQ. CDR3 in amino acids: CASSRENLQETQYF. For the CDR3, the DNA is TGCGCCAGCAGCCGAGAGAACTTACAAGAGACCCAGTACTTC.